This passage covers 31 T cell receptor beta chains from one sample sequenced in a study of cytomegalovirus exposure and HLA in healthy donors. PCR employed 60 Vbeta and 13 Jbeta primers. Produced via immunoSEQ multiplex PCR; TCRdb's table is partial and in-frame only. Of approximately 93,000 clones in the sample, 55% to 70% were seen once. Sample: PBMCs. These receptors all come from a boy aged 5-17 years in good health and CMV-seropositive.

This clone was recorded a few times. Compared with germline, one end of the junction differs, possibly owing to a read error. The chain joins TRBV4-3 to TRBJ1-5; the D is unclear. This CDR3 is built from 17 residues. Germline V gene data show CDR1 as LGHNA and CDR2 as YSLEER. CDR3 sequence reads: CASSLSVYGRQKQPQNF. CDR3 sequence (DNA): TGCGCCAGCAGCCTGTCAGTATACGGCCGTCAAAAACAGCCCCAGAATTTT.

This chain uses TRBV12-2 with TRBJ1-5; the table's D call of TRBD1 was not tested on the DNA. TRBV12-2 is a listed pseudogene. This CDR3 comprises 19 residues. The CDR3 bases are TGTGCAAGTCGCTTAGCGCTACAGGGGATCCGGTATAGCAATCAGCCCCAGCATTTT. Translation gives CASRLALQGIRYSNQPQHF.

The chain links TRBV6-6 to TRBJ1-4; D is unresolved. Deletions cut 0 bases from V and 8 bases from J, with 7 bases between. The CDR3 runs 13 residues. Germline V CDR1 and CDR2: MNHNY, SVGAGI (reference sequence). The CDR3 sequence: CASSYSSGEKLFF. The CDR3 nucleotides are TGTGCCAGCAGTTACTCGAGCGGGGAAAAACTGTTTTTT.

The chain combines TRBV6-5 with TRBJ1-4; a weak D match, TRBD1 (5 bases). Trimming removed 6 bases at V and 7 bases at J, with 18 bases between. CDR1 is MNHEY and CDR2 is SVGAGI in the germline V gene. The CDR3 totals 15 residues. The CDR3, as DNA: TGTGCCAGCAGGACGCAGGGTTCACCGGGTGAAAAACTGTTTTTT. Translated: CASRTQGSPGEKLFF.

The V and J genes are TRBV18 and TRBJ1-2; 8 nucleotides line up with TRBD1. V shed 3 bases, J shed 5 bases, and the junction held 2 bases outside the gene matches. Germline CDR1 reads KGHSH; CDR2 reads LQKENI. CDR3 length: 13 amino acids. The CDR3 region has the DNA TGTGCCAGCTCACCGGGACAGGAATATGGCTACACCTTC. Translated, it gives CASSPGQEYGYTF.

The chain joins TRBV4-3 to TRBJ1-1, with D possibly TRBD1 on 6 matching bases. Germline CDR1 is LGHNA and CDR2 is YSLEER. V lost 4 bases to trimming and J lost 3 bases, with 9 bases between them. The CDR3 has 13 residues. The CDR3 loop reads CASSLRQDTEAFF. CDR3 sequence (DNA): TGCGCCAGCAGCCTAAGACAGGACACTGAAGCTTTCTTT.

A remark on this clone: The junction and the germline gene differ at one end; a read error may be behind it. The V gene is TRBV27, the J gene TRBJ1-2, with no clear D. CDR1 is MNHEY and CDR2 is SMNVEV in the germline V gene (reference sequence). The CDR3 is 15 amino acids. CDR3 residues: CASRLAGSLNYGYTF. Here the CDR3 DNA reads TGTGCCAGCCGTTTGGCGGGGTCCCTCAACTATGGCTACACCTTC.

This clone was detected only a few times. This chain uses TRBV7-3 with TRBJ2-2; D is possibly TRBD2 (6 bases). The CDR3 is 15 residues long. Trimming shortened V by 2 bases and J by 4 bases, and 11 bases separated the two germline ends. In germline, CDR1 is SGHTA, CDR2 FQGTGA. CDR3 nucleotides: TGTGCCAGCAGCTTAGAGGGAGGAGGCACCGGGGAGCTGTTTTTT. This codes for CASSLEGGGTGELFF.

The rearrangement uses TRBV7-6 and TRBJ2-1; a weak D match, TRBD1 (5 bases). This CDR3 is 16 amino acids long. V shed 0 bases and J shed 5 bases, with 14 bases lying between them. Germline loops: CDR1 SGHVS, CDR2 FNYEAQ. The DNA of the CDR3 is TGTGCCAGCAGCTTAGCAAAGGTGCAGGGCCACAATGAGCAGTTCTTC. As protein: CASSLAKVQGHNEQFF.

This clone has just a few counts. CDR3 protein: CAWSVRLQGLMNTEAFF. CDR3 coding DNA: TGTGCCTGGAGTGTACGTCTTCAGGGATTAATGAACACTGAAGCTTTCTTT. The V and J genes are TRBV30 and TRBJ1-1, with D possibly being TRBD1 (5 bases). Germline loops: CDR1 GTSNPN, CDR2 SVGIG (reference sequence). Deletions cut 0 bases from V and 0 bases from J, with 17 bases between. The CDR3 has 17 amino acids.

The chain combines TRBV7-2 with TRBJ1-2; 12 positions match TRBD1. From germline, CDR1 is SGHTA and CDR2 FQGNSA. The V gene end was trimmed by 6 bases and the J gene end by 3 bases; junction bases not matched to a gene: 2. There are 14 residues in the CDR3. The CDR3 spells CASRRDRGHYGYTF. The CDR3 nucleotides read TGTGCCAGCAGGCGGGACAGGGGGCACTATGGCTACACCTTC.

The chain carries TRBV2 and TRBJ2-4; D possibly corresponds to TRBD2 (5 bases). The V gene's germline CDR1 is SNHLY and CDR2 FYNNEI. The CDR3 consists of 14 residues. Trimming stripped 4 bases from V and 6 bases from J, with 13 bases between. The CDR3 loop is CASSVEEAINIQYF. In DNA, the CDR3 is TGTGCCAGCAGTGTAGAGGAGGCGATAAACATTCAGTACTTC.

This chain connects TRBV29-1 to TRBJ1-1, with D unresolved. CDR3 size: 13 residues. Trimming removed 2 bases at V and 2 bases at J, with 9 bases between. Per the germline V gene, CDR1 is SQVTM and CDR2 is ANQGSEA. In DNA form, the CDR3 reads TGCAGCGTTGAATCTTATGTTAACACTGAAGCTTTCTTT. Its translation is CSVESYVNTEAFF.

V gene TRBV30 combines with J gene TRBJ2-7; a weak D match, TRBD2 (5 bases). The CDR3 loop spans 16 amino acids. Trimming pared 1 base from V and 4 bases from J, leaving 20 bases between. The germline CDR1 and CDR2 sequences are GTSNPN and SVGIG (reference sequence). CDR3 DNA sequence: TGTGCCTGGAGTGCGGAGTTGCGGGCTTCAAATTACGAGCAGTACTTC. This sequence encodes CAWSAELRASNYEQYF.

This chain connects TRBV5-4 to TRBJ2-5; D might be TRBD1 (6 bases). CDR3 length: 13 amino acids. Germline-derived CDR1 and CDR2 are SGHNT and YYREEE (reference sequence). V was clipped by 4 bases and J by 2 bases, with 9 bases between them. CDR3 bases: TGTGCCAGCAGCCAACAGGGACAAGAGACCCAGTACTTC. Its translation is CASSQQGQETQYF.

The chain uses TRBV9 and TRBJ1-6, with 9 bases matching TRBD1. With 0 bases clipped from V and 7 bases from J, the junction kept 2 bases outside the gene matches. The germline V gene encodes CDR1 SGDLS and CDR2 YYNGEE. The CDR3 is 15 amino acids. DNA of the CDR3: TGTGCCAGCAGCGTAGTTGGGACAGGGAATTCACCCCTCCACTTT. This translates into CASSVVGTGNSPLHF.

This clone showed up just a few times. The chain carries TRBV11-1 and TRBJ1-4, with 7 bases lining up with TRBD1. Germline V gene data show CDR1 as SGHAT and CDR2 as FQDESV (reference sequence). The CDR3 length is 15 residues. After removal of 5 bases from V and 0 bases from J, the junction contained 3 bases not matched to a gene. The CDR3 reads CASSATGATNEKLFF. As DNA, the CDR3 is TGTGCCAGCAGCGCTACAGGGGCAACTAATGAAAAACTGTTTTTT.

The chain combines TRBV25-1 with TRBJ2-1; 10 positions match TRBD2. V was pared by 4 bases and J by 6 bases, with 3 bases of the junction left unmatched. Germline lookup yields CDR1 MGHDK and CDR2 SYGVNS. The CDR3 has 14 residues. CDR3 residues: CASSASGRGNEQFF. The CDR3, as DNA: TGTGCCAGCAGTGCTAGCGGGAGAGGCAATGAGCAGTTCTTC.

This clone was counted between two and nine times. This sequence joins TRBV7-3 and TRBJ2-2; TRBD1 aligns across 10 bases. V lost 5 bases to trimming and J lost 6 bases; unmatched junction nucleotides: 6. There are 15 residues in the CDR3. CDR1 is SGHTA, CDR2 FQGTGA, per germline. The CDR3 loop is CASSRQGASPGELFF. The CDR3, as DNA: TGTGCCAGCAGCCGACAGGGGGCGTCCCCCGGGGAGCTGTTTTTT. The variable domain in full, with the rest retrieved from reference TRBV7-3 and TRBJ2-2, is GAGVSQTPSNKVTEKGKYVELRCDPISGHTALYWYRQSLGQGPEFLIYFQGTGAADDSGLPNDRFFAVRPEGSVSTLKIQRTERGDSAVYLCASSRQGASPGELFFGEGSRLTVL.

A few counts support this clone. The chain couples TRBV5-6 to TRBJ1-3; no clear D gene. V was cut by 1 base and J by 0 bases, with 8 bases left in between. CDR3 size: 15 residues. Germline CDR1 is SGHDT and CDR2 is YYEEEE. The DNA for the CDR3 is TGTGCCAGCAGCTTGTATCTCGTCTCTGGAAACACCATATATTTT. This codes for CASSLYLVSGNTIYF.

The chain combines TRBV5-4 with TRBJ2-5, with TRBD2 matching over 7 bases. CDR3 length: 15 residues. Germline CDR1 SGHNT, CDR2 YYREEE (reference sequence). J gave up 1 base and V 4 bases, and 7 bases lay outside the gene matches. In nucleotides, the CDR3 is TGTGCCAGCAGCCGGGTGGGGGGGACCCAAGAGACCCAGTACTTC. Translated: CASSRVGGTQETQYF.

The rearrangement uses TRBV6-1 and TRBJ1-6, with D possibly TRBD1 on 6 matching bases. CDR1 and CDR2 (germline): MNHNS, SASEGT. CDR3 length: 13 amino acids. V shed 4 bases and J shed 11 bases, with 12 bases lying between them. The CDR3 coding sequence is TGTGCCAGCAGTGTAAACAGGGACGCACCCCTCCACTTT. Encoded protein: CASSVNRDAPLHF.

The V gene is TRBV21-1, the J gene TRBJ1-1; no DNA check was done on the table's D call, TRBD1. TRBV21-1 constitutes a pseudogene. CDR3 length equals 16 residues. The CDR3 protein is CASSKAGAKSHTEAFF. In DNA form, the CDR3 reads TGTGCCAGCAGCAAAGCGGGGGCCAAAAGTCACACTGAAGCTTTCTTT.

CDR3 sequence: CAWSSRDRNSNQPQHF. CDR3 nucleotides: TGTGCCTGGAGTTCCCGGGACAGGAATAGCAATCAGCCCCAGCATTTT. The genes are TRBV30 and TRBJ1-5; 8 bases map to TRBD1. CDR1 is GTSNPN and CDR2 is SVGIG in the germline V gene (reference sequence). The CDR3 spans 16 residues. Trimming removed 2 bases from V and 0 bases from J; junction bases left unmatched: 6. Variable domain in full (rest from reference TRBV30 and TRBJ1-5): SQTIHQWPATLVQPVGSPLSLECTVEGTSNPNLYWYRQAAGRGLQLLFYSVGIGQISSEVPQNLSASRPQDRQFILSSKKLLLSDSGFYLCAWSSRDRNSNQPQHFGDGTRLSIL.

The rearrangement links TRBV6-6 to TRBJ1-1, with unresolved D. Germline loops: CDR1 MNHNY, CDR2 SVGAGI (reference sequence). Trimming pared 4 bases from V and 2 bases from J, leaving 11 bases between. This CDR3 spans 14 amino acids. Here the CDR3 DNA reads TGTGCCAGCAGTTCGTCGGCGGGAAACACTGAAGCTTTCTTT. It is translated as CASSSSAGNTEAFF.

The CDR3 sequence is CASSLGQRETQYF. The CDR3 DNA sequence: TGTGCCAGCAGCTTAGGACAGAGAGAGACCCAGTACTTC. The V and J genes are TRBV5-6 and TRBJ2-5, with a possible D match to TRBD1 (6 bases). Germline V gene sequence: CDR1 SGHDT, CDR2 YYEEEE. Trimming left V 2 bases short and J 4 bases short, with 9 bases between. The CDR3 consists of 13 residues.

This chain joins TRBV5-1 and TRBJ2-2; TRBD1 matches at 7 bases. CDR3 size: 13 residues. Germline V gives CDR1 SGHRS, CDR2 YFSETQ. The V segment lost 4 bases and the J segment 3 bases; nucleotides outside the gene matches: 0. In DNA form, the CDR3 reads TGCGCCAGCAGCGGACAGGACACCGGGGAGCTGTTTTTT. Its translation: CASSGQDTGELFF.

The chain employs TRBV5-4 and TRBJ2-7, with 16 bases lining up with TRBD2. The CDR3 covers 17 residues. Germline V gene sequence: CDR1 SGHNT, CDR2 YYREEE (reference sequence). V lost 2 bases, J lost 0 bases, and 2 bases stayed unmatched. The CDR3 bases are TGTGCCAGCAGCTTCGGGACTAGCGGGGGGGCCTCCTACGAGCAGTACTTC. It codes for CASSFGTSGGASYEQYF.

The chain employs TRBV7-9 and TRBJ2-3; TRBD1 might be the D (5 bases). Germline V gene lookup returns CDR1 SEHNR and CDR2 FQNEAQ (reference sequence). There are 13 residues in the CDR3. Trimming shortened V by 1 base and J by 5 bases, and 7 bases separated the two germline ends. CDR3 amino acids: CASSLETGDTQYF. The CDR3 coding sequence is TGTGCCAGCAGCTTAGAAACAGGAGATACGCAGTATTTT.

This sequence joins TRBV6-5 and TRBJ2-7, with TRBD1 matching 9 bases. The CDR3 contains 13 residues. V shed 10 bases and J 3 bases; nucleotides not matched to a gene: 7. Germline-derived CDR1 and CDR2 are MNHEY and SVGAGI. This CDR3 is CATSRDRDYEQYF. The CDR3 DNA sequence: TGTGCCACTTCACGGGACAGGGACTACGAGCAGTACTTC.

The V and J genes are TRBV10-3 and TRBJ1-2; 10 bases match TRBD1. Germline V gene data show CDR1 as ENHRY and CDR2 as SYGVKD. The length of the CDR3 is 17 residues. Trimming at V came to 3 bases and at J to 4 bases, leaving 11 bases not matched to a gene. The CDR3 loop is CAISDAQTGQGTYGYTF. The CDR3, as DNA: TGTGCCATCAGTGACGCACAGACGGGACAGGGGACCTATGGCTACACCTTC.